Shown below are 24 T cell receptor beta chains from a single sample sequenced in a study of early T cells in non-severe SARS-CoV-2 infection. TCRdb used MiXCR to reprocess the 5' RACE reads, holding one entry per CDR3 protein. Of some 80,000 distinct CDR3 sequences in the sample, roughly an eighth were seen once. Sequencing was done on a sample of whole blood. These receptors were collected from an adult who was a healthcare worker with PCR-confirmed SARS-CoV-2 infection or an uninfected control (not recorded which).

This chain uses TRBV29-1 with TRBJ2-3; weak D call: TRBD2 (5 bases). Germline V lookup: CDR1 SQVTM, CDR2 ANQGSEA. The CDR3 length is 14 residues. V was clipped by 3 bases and J by 1 base, with 11 bases between them. The CDR3 DNA follows: TGCAGCGTTGATCTGAGGGTCGGCACAGATACGCAGTATTTT. It encodes CSVDLRVGTDTQYF.

This clonotype was recorded a few times. The chain links TRBV20-1 to TRBJ2-3, with TRBD2 matching over 11 bases. V dropped 5 bases and J dropped 0; count of bases not matched to a gene: 10. CDR1 is DFQATT, CDR2 SNEGSKA, per germline (reference sequence). The CDR3 runs to 17 residues. The CDR3 DNA is TGCAGTGCTTCACCACTAGCGGGGGACCCAAGCACAGATACGCAGTATTTT. Its protein product is CSASPLAGDPSTDTQYF.

This clonotype showed up just a few times. This chain uses TRBV12-3 or TRBV12-4 with TRBJ2-1; tentatively, D is TRBD1 or TRBD2 (6 bases each). This CDR3 has 14 amino acids. V was cut by 3 bases and J by 6 bases, with 12 bases left in between. CDR3 region: CASSFTGGINEQFF. For the CDR3, the DNA is TGTGCCAGCAGTTTCACCGGGGGCATCAATGAGCAGTTCTTC.

Ten or more counts support this clonotype. J is TRBJ2-1 and V is TRBV24-1; 8 bases align to TRBD2. This CDR3 contains 12 residues. Germline V gene sequence: CDR1 KGHDR, CDR2 SFDVKD. With V trimmed by 4 bases and J by 13 bases, 5 bases remained unmatched. The CDR3 DNA reads TGTGCCACCAGTGACGCCGGGACTAGTCAGTTCTTC. It yields the protein CATSDAGTSQFF.

This clonotype has just a few counts. This chain links TRBV7-3 with TRBJ1-6; no firm D call. Germline assignment: CDR1 SGHTA and CDR2 FQGTGA. The CDR3 covers 13 residues. With 3 bases removed from V and 9 bases from J, the gap between germline ends came to 9 bases. CDR3 sequence: CASSLIGGSPLHF. The CDR3 nucleotides are TGTGCCAGCAGCTTGATCGGTGGTTCACCCCTCCACTTT. The complete variable domain, with remaining parts taken from reference TRBV7-3 and TRBJ1-6, reads GAGVSQTPSNKVTEKGKYVELRCDPISGHTALYWYRQSLGQGPEFLIYFQGTGAADDSGLPNDRFFAVRPEGSVSTLKIQRTERGDSAVYLCASSLIGGSPLHFGNGTRLTVT.

The chain combines TRBV7-9 with TRBJ2-1; the match to TRBD2 covers 15 bases. Germline V gene sequence: CDR1 SEHNR, CDR2 FQNEAQ (reference sequence). After removal of 7 bases from V and 8 bases from J, the junction contained 9 bases not matched to a gene. This CDR3 contains 16 residues. The CDR3 DNA follows: TGTGCCAGCACCTTGGGACTAGCGGGGGGTTGGGATGAGCAGTTCTTC. This codes for CASTLGLAGGWDEQFF.

V gene TRBV9 combines with J gene TRBJ2-5; 8 nucleotides line up with TRBD2. Per the germline V gene, CDR1 is SGDLS and CDR2 is YYNGEE. V gave up 4 bases and J gave up 1 base; unmatched junction bases: 6. The CDR3 length is 15 residues. In DNA form, the CDR3 reads TGTGCCAGCAGCTCTCGCGGGGGGTCCCAAGAGACCCAGTACTTC. It specifies CASSSRGGSQETQYF.

This clonotype has ten or more counts. The chain couples TRBV29-1 to TRBJ1-1; D remains unclear. The germline V gene encodes CDR1 SQVTM and CDR2 ANQGSEA. Trimming removed 7 bases from V and 4 bases from J, with 7 bases in between. The CDR3 contains 10 residues. Here the CDR3 DNA reads TGCAGCGGAGGCGGCACTGAAGCTTTCTTT. This codes for CSGGGTEAFF.

This chain connects TRBV5-8 to TRBJ1-2; D is possibly TRBD1 (5 bases). V lost 0 bases to trimming and J lost 6 bases, with 18 bases between them. CDR1 and CDR2 from the germline V gene are SGHTS and YDEGEE. The CDR3 contains 16 residues. The CDR3 is CASSLAPLRGIDGYTF. The CDR3 DNA reads as TGTGCCAGCAGCTTGGCCCCCCTCCGGGGGATTGATGGCTACACCTTC.

This clonotype came up many times. The CDR3 DNA reads as TGTGCCAGCAGTTACGTCGGACTCTCTGGAAACACCATATATTTT. Its translation is CASSYVGLSGNTIYF. The chain joins TRBV6-2 or TRBV6-3 to TRBJ1-3; D call uncertain. The CDR3 has 15 amino acids. V gave up 2 bases and J gave up 0 bases, with 8 bases separating them. Per germline, CDR1 MNHEY and CDR2 SVGEGT.

This clonotype was counted between two and nine times. This chain uses TRBV20-1 with TRBJ2-5; tentatively, D is TRBD2 (5 bases). The CDR3 length is 13 residues. Germline CDR1 and CDR2: DFQATT and SNEGSKA (reference sequence). V lost 0 bases to trimming and J lost 1 base, with 6 bases between them. CDR3 in amino acids: CSAREDFQETQYF. The DNA for the CDR3 is TGCAGTGCTAGAGAGGACTTCCAAGAGACCCAGTACTTC.

This clonotype was seen a handful of times. The rearrangement links TRBV13 to TRBJ1-5, with unresolved D. Per the germline V gene, CDR1 is PRHDT and CDR2 is FYEKMQ (reference sequence). The CDR3 extends over 13 amino acids. V lost 0 bases, J lost 3 bases, and 3 bases lay in between. CDR3 in amino acids: CASSLGLNQPQHF. CDR3 DNA sequence: TGTGCCAGCAGCTTAGGCCTCAATCAGCCCCAGCATTTT.

This clonotype was found many times. The chain couples TRBV7-9 to TRBJ1-5; 7 nucleotides line up with TRBD1. With 5 bases clipped from V and 4 bases from J, the junction kept 14 bases outside the gene matches. CDR1 SEHNR and CDR2 FQNEAQ come from the germline V gene (reference sequence). The CDR3 consists of 17 residues. In DNA form, the CDR3 reads TGTGCCAGCAGCCCCGACAGGGATCCACTAACTAATCAGCCCCAGCATTTT. Its protein product is CASSPDRDPLTNQPQHF. Complete variable domain (other parts from reference TRBV7-9 and TRBJ1-5): DTGVSQNPRHKITKRGQNVTFRCDPISEHNRLYWYRQTLGQGPEFLTYFQNEAQLEKSRLLSDRFSAERPKGSFSTLEIQRTEQGDSAMYLCASSPDRDPLTNQPQHFGDGTRLSIL.

The chain carries TRBV20-1 and TRBJ2-1; TRBD2 agrees at 11 bases. The CDR3 loop spans 16 amino acids. CDR1 DFQATT and CDR2 SNEGSKA come from the germline V gene (reference sequence). After removal of 0 bases from V and 5 bases from J, the junction contained 6 bases not matched to a gene. CDR3 sequence reads: CSARDTATSGDNEQFF. The CDR3, as DNA: TGCAGTGCTAGAGATACCGCGACTAGCGGGGACAATGAGCAGTTCTTC.

The chain links TRBV12-3 or TRBV12-4 to TRBJ1-2; possibly TRBD1 for D (6 bases). The CDR3 has 15 amino acids. V dropped 4 bases and J dropped 2 bases, with 14 bases sitting between them. Here the CDR3 reads CASSSPPDRNYGYTF. CDR3 bases: TGTGCCAGCAGTTCCCCCCCGGACAGAAACTATGGCTACACCTTC.

This clonotype showed up many times. The rearrangement joins TRBV12-3 or TRBV12-4 to TRBJ1-1, with a tentative D call TRBD1 (5 bases). Trimming shortened V by 6 bases and J by 8 bases, and 13 bases separated the two germline ends. This CDR3 is 12 amino acids long. CDR3 in DNA: TGTGCCAGCAGCCCGAATGGGGCGGAAGCTTTCTTT. Protein: CASSPNGAEAFF.

This clonotype has at least ten counts. This rearrangement joins TRBV30 to TRBJ2-7; possibly TRBD1 for D (6 bases). With 1 base removed from V and 10 bases from J, the gap between germline ends came to 14 bases. This CDR3 is built from 12 residues. CDR1 is GTSNPN and CDR2 is SVGIG in the germline V gene (reference sequence). The CDR3 loop is CAWSAGDIQQYF. The DNA of the CDR3 is TGTGCCTGGAGTGCCGGGGACATCCAACAGTACTTC.

This clonotype has just a few counts. DNA of the CDR3: TGTGCCAGCAGTGAATGGGGGGGGAACAATGAGCAGTTCTTC. This sequence encodes CASSEWGGNNEQFF. The rearrangement links TRBV2 to TRBJ2-1; 7 bases agree with TRBD2. This CDR3 has 14 amino acids. Germline loops: CDR1 SNHLY, CDR2 FYNNEI. Trimming took 2 bases from V and 5 from J; bases not matched to a gene: 3. The full variable domain, rest sourced from reference TRBV2 and TRBJ2-1, is EPEVTQTPSHQVTQMGQEVILRCVPISNHLYFYWYRQILGQKVEFLVSFYNNEISEKSEIFDDQFSVERPDGSNFTLKIRSTKLEDSAMYFCASSEWGGNNEQFFGPGTRLTVL.

This chain connects TRBV19 to TRBJ2-3; 9 nucleotides line up with TRBD1. Looked up from germline, CDR1 is LNHDA and CDR2 is SQIVND (reference sequence). Trimming removed 4 bases from V and 3 bases from J; junction bases left unmatched: 5. There are 15 residues in the CDR3. CDR3 DNA sequence: TGTGCCAGTAGTACCCGGGACAGGGAGACAGATACGCAGTATTTT. Amino acids: CASSTRDRETDTQYF.

The V and J genes are TRBV29-1 and TRBJ2-1, with TRBD2 matching over 10 bases. The CDR3 length is 16 residues. CDR1 and CDR2 (germline): SQVTM, ANQGSEA. V was clipped by 7 bases and J by 8 bases; unmatched bases: 17. The CDR3 is CSANPQRGGLMHEQFF. As DNA, the CDR3 is TGCAGCGCCAACCCCCAGCGGGGGGGCCTCATGCATGAGCAGTTCTTC.

The chain recombines TRBV6-2 or TRBV6-3 with TRBJ2-7; the match to TRBD1 covers 8 bases. The V and J ends lost 7 bases and 2 bases, in that order; junction bases with no gene match: 7. This CDR3 contains 14 residues. Germline V lookup: CDR1 MNHEY, CDR2 SVGEGT. The CDR3 protein is CASNGQGPAYEQYF. The CDR3 region has the DNA TGTGCCAGCAACGGACAGGGCCCCGCCTACGAGCAGTACTTC.

This clonotype was picked up a small number of times. The gene calls are TRBV7-6 and TRBJ1-1; 7 nucleotides align to TRBD1. The CDR3 is 16 amino acids. Germline CDR1 is SGHVS and CDR2 is FNYEAQ. V shed 1 base, J shed 5 bases, and the junction held 10 bases outside the gene matches. For the CDR3, the DNA is TGTGCCAGCAGCTTAGGAGCGAGGGGGCTGAGTACTGAAGCTTTCTTT. Amino acids: CASSLGARGLSTEAFF.

The table lists this clonotype with many counts. The chain uses TRBV5-1 and TRBJ2-1, with 8 bases aligning to TRBD1. Germline V gives CDR1 SGHRS, CDR2 YFSETQ. CDR3 length equals 15 residues. The V gene end was trimmed by 4 bases and the J gene end by 4 bases; junction bases not matched to a gene: 7. CDR3 sequence (DNA): TGCGCCAGCAGCACCGGACAGGGTTCATACAATGAGCAGTTCTTC. It translates to CASSTGQGSYNEQFF.

This clonotype was observed a handful of times. The gene calls are TRBV6-1 and TRBJ1-5, with a possible D match to TRBD1 (5 bases). Trimming cost V 3 bases and J 6 bases, with 15 bases left between them. Germline V gives CDR1 MNHNS, CDR2 SASEGT. There are 15 residues in the CDR3. CDR3 loop: CASSDTRGGIQPQHF. CDR3 sequence (DNA): TGTGCCAGCAGTGATACCCGTGGGGGAATTCAGCCCCAGCATTTT.